This TCR beta chain was found in a study of cytomegalovirus exposure and HLA in healthy donors. The germline V gene encodes CDR1 GTSNPN and CDR2 SVGIG (reference sequence). The CDR3 totals 16 residues. V gave up 5 bases and J gave up 3 bases; unmatched junction bases: 15. This PCR relied on a set of 60 Vbeta primers and 13 Jbeta primers. Here immunoSEQ multiplex PCR was the method, and the copy in TCRdb shows in-frame clones only, minus some. Among roughly 200,000 clones, over 65% were seen once, and the ten largest hold about 2.4%. This clone was recorded a few times. The receptor's source is a man aged 60-69 years in good health and CMV-seronegative. The sequencing input was PBMCs. The chain couples TRBV30 to TRBJ2-7; the match to TRBD2 covers 8 bases. CDR3 residues: CAWEGKGLEVNYEQYF. CDR3 DNA sequence: TGTGCCTGGGAAGGAAAGGGACTAGAAGTGAACTACGAGCAGTACTTC.